This is a list of T cell receptor beta chains from one sample in a study of identical twins. Via MiXCR, TCRdb re-called the 5' RACE reads, giving one row per CDR3 protein. Among 400,000 to 550,000 distinct CDR3 sequences, approximately 22% were seen once, and the ten largest hold about 0.91%. The same data also contributed to another study, on T cells expressing NK-cell markers.

The sequenced sample was CD4+ T cells sorted from blood. The receptors originated from a young woman in good health. Both conserved end residues are part of each CDR3. The order of the fields is V gene, clone size, D gene, J gene, CDR3 protein, CDR3 DNA. A D gene is named only where the DNA matches it firmly. Expanded clones get a size class; other rows say once, few or many, or leave the size out.

V: TRBV5-1; size: once; D: -; J: TRBJ1-2; CDR3: CASSLSGRSYGYTF; DNA: TGCGCCAGCAGCTTGTCTGGGAGGAGCTATGGCTACACCTTC
V: TRBV12-3/TRBV12-4; size: -; D: -; J: TRBJ2-4; CDR3: CASSFRAPKSKNIQYF; DNA: TGTGCCAGCAGTTTCAGAGCTCCCAAAAGCAAAAACATTCAGTACTTC
V: TRBV9; size: once; D: TRBD1; J: TRBJ1-6; CDR3: CASSVGQGRYSPLHF; DNA: TGTGCCAGCAGCGTTGGACAGGGTCGTTATTCACCCCTCCACTTT
V: TRBV12-3/TRBV12-4; size: few; D: -; J: TRBJ2-1; CDR3: CASSAAGGPRISNEQFF; DNA: TGTGCCAGCAGTGCCGCCGGGGGCCCACGGATAAGCAATGAGCAGTTCTTC
V: TRBV4-1; size: -; D: -; J: TRBJ1-4; CDR3: CASSQDRGPTNEKLFF; DNA: TGCGCCAGCAGCCAAGATAGGGGCCCAACTAATGAAAAACTGTTTTTT
V: TRBV3-1; size: few; D: -; J: TRBJ2-7; CDR3: CASSLQGGEQYF; DNA: TGTGCCAGCAGCCTGCAGGGAGGCGAGCAGTACTTC
V: TRBV9; size: -; D: -; J: TRBJ2-1; CDR3: CASSVGGGAQVQEQFF; DNA: TGTGCCAGCAGCGTAGGGGGCGGAGCTCAGGTCCAAGAGCAGTTCTTC
V: TRBV20-1; size: many; D: TRBD2; J: TRBJ2-1; CDR3: CSVPWVGGAYNEQFF; DNA: TGCAGTGTCCCCTGGGTGGGAGGGGCGTACAATGAGCAGTTCTTC
V: TRBV10-3; size: -; D: -; J: TRBJ2-3; CDR3: CATSRTPKADTQYF; DNA: TGTGCCACCTCTCGGACTCCGAAGGCAGATACGCAGTATTTT
V: TRBV20-1; size: many; D: TRBD2; J: TRBJ2-5; CDR3: CSAQRVIAGDETQYF; DNA: TGCAGTGCGCAGAGGGTAATAGCGGGAGACGAGACCCAGTACTTC
V: TRBV7-8; size: many; D: -; J: TRBJ2-3; CDR3: CASSLQPSTDTQYF; DNA: TGTGCCAGCAGCTTACAGCCGTCCACAGATACGCAGTATTTT
V: TRBV9; size: -; D: TRBD2; J: TRBJ2-7; CDR3: CASSVGSRGASYEQYF; DNA: TGTGCCAGCAGCGTAGGGTCGCGGGGGGCCTCCTACGAGCAGTACTTC
V: TRBV5-1; size: -; D: -; J: TRBJ2-6; CDR3: CASSPSGHSSGANVLTF; DNA: TGCGCCAGCAGCCCCTCGGGACACAGCTCTGGGGCCAACGTCCTGACTTTC
V: TRBV12-3/TRBV12-4; size: -; D: -; J: TRBJ1-5; CDR3: CASRGGGNQPQHF; DNA: TGTGCCAGCAGGGGGGGAGGCAATCAGCCCCAGCATTTT
V: TRBV5-4; size: few; D: -; J: TRBJ2-3; CDR3: CASSQLDGTDTQYF; DNA: TGTGCCAGCAGCCAACTAGACGGCACAGATACGCAGTATTTT
V: TRBV10-3; size: few; D: TRBD1; J: TRBJ2-5; CDR3: CAIRKDRAQETQYF; DNA: TGTGCCATCAGGAAGGACAGGGCGCAAGAGACCCAGTACTTC
V: TRBV12-5; size: -; D: -; J: TRBJ2-7; CDR3: CASGRDTVVYEQYF; DNA: TGTGCTAGTGGCCGGGACACGGTTGTTTACGAGCAGTACTTC
V: TRBV20-1; size: many; D: TRBD2; J: TRBJ2-1; CDR3: CSATTLAGGRGSYNEQFF; DNA: TGCAGTGCTACGACATTAGCGGGGGGCCGGGGCTCCTACAATGAGCAGTTCTTC
V: TRBV18; size: -; D: -; J: TRBJ2-7; CDR3: CASSPSFRANEQYF; DNA: TGTGCCAGCTCACCAAGTTTCAGGGCAAACGAGCAGTACTTC
V: TRBV12-3/TRBV12-4; size: few; D: -; J: TRBJ2-4; CDR3: CASSAGHKNIQYF; DNA: TGTGCCAGCAGTGCGGGACACAAAAACATTCAGTACTTC
V: TRBV20-1; size: many; D: TRBD1; J: TRBJ1-1; CDR3: CSASAGGHTEAFF; DNA: TGCAGTGCTAGCGCAGGGGGCCACACTGAAGCTTTCTTT
V: TRBV7-9; size: -; D: -; J: TRBJ2-7; CDR3: CASSSGSPGEQYF; DNA: TGTGCCAGCAGCTCCGGATCACCTGGCGAGCAGTACTTC
V: TRBV4-3; size: many; D: -; J: TRBJ2-2; CDR3: CASSQDIYGRVNTGELFF; DNA: TGCGCCAGCAGCCAAGATATATACGGGAGAGTAAACACCGGGGAGCTGTTTTTT
V: TRBV6-2/TRBV6-3; size: few; D: TRBD2; J: TRBJ2-1; CDR3: CASKVNTGTKYNEQFF; DNA: TGTGCCAGCAAAGTTAATACTGGGACTAAGTACAATGAGCAGTTCTTC
V: TRBV15; size: -; D: TRBD2; J: TRBJ2-2; CDR3: CATSRELAGGRGELFF; DNA: TGTGCCACCAGCAGAGAACTAGCGGGGGGACGTGGGGAGCTGTTTTTT
V: TRBV10-3; size: -; D: -; J: TRBJ2-1; CDR3: CAISQRDNEQFF; DNA: TGTGCCATCAGTCAGAGAGACAATGAGCAGTTCTTC
V: TRBV7-2; size: many; D: -; J: TRBJ2-3; CDR3: CASSLSVHADTQYF; DNA: TGTGCCAGCAGCTTATCCGTTCACGCAGATACGCAGTATTTT
V: TRBV5-5; size: -; D: -; J: TRBJ2-2; CDR3: CASSPRHTGELFF; DNA: TGTGCCAGCAGCCCCAGACACACCGGGGAGCTGTTTTTT
V: TRBV6-5; size: -; D: -; J: TRBJ1-1; CDR3: CASSYYRRDTISRAFF; DNA: TGTGCCAGCAGTTACTATCGCCGGGACACTATATCGAGGGCTTTCTTT
V: TRBV7-2; size: few; D: -; J: TRBJ2-3; CDR3: CASGGRLTSTDTQYF; DNA: TGTGCCAGCGGCGGACGCCTTACTAGCACAGATACGCAGTATTTT
V: TRBV18; size: -; D: TRBD2; J: TRBJ2-6; CDR3: CASFPGGANTNVLTF; DNA: TGTGCCAGCTTTCCCGGGGGGGCGAACACCAACGTCCTGACTTTC
V: TRBV6-1; size: -; D: -; J: TRBJ1-4; CDR3: CASSLRASSKLFF; DNA: TGTGCCAGCAGTCTCAGGGCTTCTTCCAAACTGTTTTTT
V: TRBV6-1; size: many; D: -; J: TRBJ2-7; CDR3: CASSVQETYEQYF; DNA: TGTGCCAGCAGTGTCCAGGAAACCTACGAGCAGTACTTC
V: TRBV12-5; size: -; D: TRBD1; J: TRBJ2-5; CDR3: CASGLSTGGPWKETQYF; DNA: TGTGCTAGTGGTTTGTCAACAGGGGGCCCTTGGAAAGAGACCCAGTACTTC
V: TRBV15; size: many; D: TRBD2; J: TRBJ2-3; CDR3: CATSRATSGYTDTQYF; DNA: TGTGCCACCAGCAGGGCAACTAGCGGTTACACAGATACGCAGTATTTT
V: TRBV15; size: -; D: -; J: TRBJ2-5; CDR3: CATSRDRGVGETQYF; DNA: TGTGCCACCAGCAGAGATAGGGGAGTTGGAGAGACCCAGTACTTC
V: TRBV12-3/TRBV12-4; size: few; D: TRBD1; J: TRBJ1-1; CDR3: CASSDRDRGVKAAFF; DNA: TGTGCCAGCAGCGACCGGGACAGGGGCGTCAAAGCAGCTTTCTTT
V: TRBV7-9; size: -; D: -; J: TRBJ2-3; CDR3: CASSSRVFTSTDTQYF; DNA: TGTGCCAGCAGCTCCCGGGTCTTTACTAGCACAGATACGCAGTATTTT
V: TRBV24-1; size: -; D: TRBD2; J: TRBJ2-1; CDR3: CATSDSGGRGDNEQFF; DNA: TGTGCCACCAGTGATTCCGGCGGGAGAGGGGACAATGAGCAGTTCTTC
V: TRBV6-5; size: few; D: TRBD2; J: TRBJ2-3; CDR3: CASSYSSGIVDTQYF; DNA: TGTGCCAGCAGTTACTCTAGCGGGATTGTAGATACGCAGTATTTT
V: TRBV7-2; size: -; D: -; J: TRBJ2-3; CDR3: CASSLARYSGTDTQYF; DNA: TGTGCCAGCAGCTTAGCACGGTATTCTGGCACAGATACGCAGTATTTT
V: TRBV29-1; size: few; D: -; J: TRBJ1-2; CDR3: CSVEFARNYGYTF; DNA: TGCAGCGTTGAATTTGCCAGGAACTATGGCTACACCTTC
V: TRBV20-1; size: many; D: -; J: TRBJ2-1; CDR3: CSARRLHYGEQFF; DNA: TGCAGTGCAAGGCGTCTCCACTATGGTGAGCAGTTCTTC
V: TRBV11-3; size: -; D: -; J: TRBJ2-5; CDR3: CASALVGGETQYF; DNA: TGTGCCAGCGCTTTAGTTGGCGGGGAGACCCAGTACTTC
V: TRBV4-3; size: -; D: -; J: TRBJ2-7; CDR3: CASSERWQGGEQYF; DNA: TGCGCCAGCAGCGAACGGTGGCAGGGGGGCGAGCAGTACTTC
V: TRBV29-1; size: many; D: -; J: TRBJ2-3; CDR3: CSVSIDTQYF; DNA: TGCAGCGTGTCCATAGATACGCAGTATTTT
V: TRBV10-3; size: once; D: -; J: TRBJ1-2; CDR3: CAISGWSRAGASAGYTF; DNA: TGTGCCATCAGTGGATGGTCGAGGGCAGGGGCCTCCGCTGGCTACACCTTC
V: TRBV10-3; size: -; D: -; J: TRBJ2-3; CDR3: CAIMNYGGYTDTQYF; DNA: TGTGCCATCATGAACTATGGTGGTTACACAGATACGCAGTATTTT
V: TRBV4-2; size: -; D: -; J: TRBJ1-2; CDR3: CASSQDLTHGYGYTF; DNA: TGTGCCAGCAGCCAAGATCTTACCCACGGCTATGGCTACACTTTC
V: TRBV7-6; size: -; D: -; J: TRBJ2-7; CDR3: CASSPLVLLGEQYF; DNA: TGTGCCAGCAGCCCGCTGGTCCTTCTCGGGGAGCAGTACTTC
V: TRBV4-3; size: few; D: TRBD1; J: TRBJ2-5; CDR3: CASSQAVYGTGLKTQYF; DNA: TGCGCCAGCAGCCAAGCCGTCTACGGGACAGGGCTAAAGACCCAGTACTTC
V: TRBV6-1; size: few; D: TRBD1; J: TRBJ2-7; CDR3: CASAIRYGTGDTYEQYF; DNA: TGTGCCAGTGCCATCCGTTACGGTACAGGGGACACCTACGAGCAGTACTTC
V: TRBV9; size: -; D: -; J: TRBJ1-6; CDR3: CASSVDLWSPLHF; DNA: TGTGCCAGCAGCGTAGACCTTTGGTCACCCCTCCACTTT
V: TRBV20-1; size: -; D: -; J: TRBJ2-3; CDR3: CSARVQYTDTQYF; DNA: TGCAGTGCTAGAGTCCAGTATACAGATACGCAGTATTTT
V: TRBV12-3/TRBV12-4; size: -; D: -; J: TRBJ1-2; CDR3: CASSLMRGSPYGYTF; DNA: TGTGCCAGCAGTTTAATGAGAGGGTCTCCCTATGGCTACACCTTC
V: TRBV5-1; size: few; D: -; J: TRBJ2-1; CDR3: CASSLGGAAYNEQFF; DNA: TGCGCCAGCAGCTTGGGGGGTGCCGCCTACAATGAGCAGTTCTTC
V: TRBV11-2; size: -; D: TRBD2; J: TRBJ2-1; CDR3: CASSTLAGGAYNEQFF; DNA: TGTGCCAGCAGTACGTTAGCGGGAGGGGCCTACAATGAGCAGTTCTTC
V: TRBV3-1; size: -; D: -; J: TRBJ2-1; CDR3: CASSHPEGGGLTYNEQFF; DNA: TGTGCCAGCAGCCACCCTGAAGGGGGAGGGCTGACCTACAATGAGCAGTTCTTC
V: TRBV7-2; size: few; D: TRBD1; J: TRBJ2-3; CDR3: CASGTGGGTDTQYF; DNA: TGTGCCAGTGGAACAGGGGGTGGCACAGATACGCAGTATTTT